This entry lists 12 T cell receptor beta chains sequenced from one sample in a study of T cell responses to AZD1222 COVID-19 vaccine. Assay: immunoSEQ multiplex PCR; the TCRdb copy retains only in-frame clones and omits some. Among 110,000 or so clones listed, 88% were seen once. The material sequenced was peripheral blood, taken on day 0 of MenACWY control vaccination. These receptors originate from an adult in good health.

This chain joins TRBV25-1 and TRBJ2-2, with 10 bases aligning to TRBD1. The CDR3 consists of 14 residues. Germline V gene lookup returns CDR1 MGHDK and CDR2 SYGVNS. J lost 5 bases, V lost 6 bases, and 3 bases had no gene match. CDR3 nucleotide sequence: TGTGCCAGCAGGAGACAGGGGGCAACCGGGGAGCTGTTTTTT. The encoded protein is CASRRQGATGELFF. Drawing the rest from reference TRBV25-1 and TRBJ2-2, the complete variable domain is EADIYQTPRYLVIGTGKKITLECSQTMGHDKMYWYQQDPGMELHLIHYSYGVNSTEKGDLSSESTVSRIRTEHFPLTLESARPSHTSQYLCASRRQGATGELFFGEGSRLTVL.

In its sample, this clone was seen once. The V call is TRBV2, the J call TRBJ1-1; the D gene is possibly TRBD1 (6 bases). V gave up 2 bases and J gave up 0 bases, with 10 bases separating them. The CDR3 loop spans 15 amino acids. Germline CDR1 and CDR2: SNHLY and FYNNEI. The DNA for the CDR3 is TGTGCCAGCAGTGAATGGACAGCCATGAACACTGAAGCTTTCTTT. It encodes CASSEWTAMNTEAFF.

The V call is TRBV4-1, the J call TRBJ1-2; the D is unclear. Trimming removed 2 bases from V and 7 bases from J, with 17 bases in between. This CDR3 region has 15 residues. CDR1 MGHRA and CDR2 YSYEKL come from the germline V gene. The CDR3 protein is CASSQPRKSRSGYTF. The CDR3 DNA follows: TGCGCCAGCAGCCAACCCCGAAAGTCACGTTCTGGCTACACCTTC.

The chain uses TRBV24-1 and TRBJ2-2; either TRBD1 or TRBD2 may supply D (5 bases each). Trimming took off 6 bases at V and 3 bases at J, with 13 bases between the two ends. Germline V gives CDR1 KGHDR, CDR2 SFDVKD. The CDR3 length is 15 residues. CDR3 nucleotides: TGTGCCACCAGTCCTAAGGGGAGTTACACCGGGGAGCTGTTTTTT. Amino acids: CATSPKGSYTGELFF.

This clone was counted only a few times. The chain carries TRBV4-2 and TRBJ1-6, with 9 positions matching TRBD1. The CDR3 consists of 17 residues. Germline CDR1 is LGHNA and CDR2 is YNFKEQ. With 0 bases clipped from V and 7 bases from J, the junction kept 7 bases outside the gene matches. Written as DNA, the CDR3 is TGTGCCAGCAGCCAAGATCACAGGGACAGGGAGAATTCACCCCTCCACTTT. As protein: CASSQDHRDRENSPLHF.

The chain couples TRBV27 to TRBJ2-3; 12 bases are a match to TRBD2. Trimming removed 6 bases from V and 5 bases from J; junction bases left unmatched: 9. Germline V gene sequence: CDR1 MNHEY, CDR2 SMNVEV (reference sequence). This CDR3 has 16 amino acids. CDR3: CASSSMRLAGEDTQYF. CDR3 nucleotides: TGTGCCAGCAGCTCGATGCGACTAGCGGGGGAAGATACGCAGTATTTT.

In this sample, this clone turned up a few times. In DNA, the CDR3 is TGTGCCAGCAGCCCGGCCCTCTTTGGGCGCTCTGGAAACACCATATATTTT. The encoded protein is CASSPALFGRSGNTIYF. The chain combines TRBV7-9 with TRBJ1-3, with D uncertain. The CDR3 length is 17 residues. From germline, CDR1 is SEHNR and CDR2 FQNEAQ (reference sequence). V was shortened by 5 bases and J by 0 bases, with 17 bases between the two germline ends.

This chain links TRBV7-8 with TRBJ2-4; the D gene is possibly TRBD2 (5 bases). V lost 3 bases and J lost 5, with 8 bases in between. Germline CDR1 reads SGHVS; CDR2 reads FQNEAQ. The CDR3 is 13 amino acids. This chain's CDR3 is CASSLEVQNIQYF. In nucleotides, the CDR3 is TGTGCCAGCAGCTTGGAGGTCCAAAACATTCAGTACTTC.

The V call is TRBV4-3, the J call TRBJ1-2; D is possibly TRBD1 (6 bases). V shed 4 bases and J shed 7 bases, with 16 bases lying between them. The CDR3 consists of 14 residues. Germline CDR1 and CDR2: LGHNA and YSLEER. The CDR3 DNA is TGCGCCAGCAGCCTGGGACACGGGACTTCTGGCTACACCTTC. This encodes CASSLGHGTSGYTF.

This chain connects TRBV18 to TRBJ1-6; maybe TRBD1 (5 bases). Trimming stripped 4 bases from V and 6 bases from J, with 10 bases between. The germline gives CDR1 KGHSH, CDR2 LQKENI. There are 14 residues in the CDR3. CDR3 sequence reads: CASSLDSSNSPLHF. The CDR3 DNA follows: TGTGCCAGCTCACTCGACAGTAGTAATTCACCCCTCCACTTT. Variable domain in full (rest from reference TRBV18 and TRBJ1-6): NAGVMQNPRHLVRRRGQEARLRCSPMKGHSHVYWYRQLPEEGLKFMVYLQKENIIDESGMPKERFSAEFPKEGPSILRIQQVVRGDSAAYFCASSLDSSNSPLHFGNGTRLTVT.

In its sample, this clone was seen a few times. The chain carries TRBV7-9 and TRBJ1-5; TRBD1 matches 7 bases. The germline V gene encodes CDR1 SEHNR and CDR2 FQNEAQ (reference sequence). This CDR3 is built from 16 residues. V lost 5 bases to trimming and J lost 0 bases; unmatched junction nucleotides: 7. The DNA of the CDR3 is TGTGCCAGCAGCCCCACAGGGGCGGTTAGCAATCAGCCCCAGCATTTT. Translating gives CASSPTGAVSNQPQHF.

The chain combines TRBV7-2 with TRBJ1-6; D is perhaps TRBD1 (5 bases). This CDR3 region has 13 residues. V was clipped by 5 bases and J by 12 bases, with 14 bases between them. CDR1 SGHTA and CDR2 FQGNSA come from the germline V gene. For the CDR3, the DNA is TGTGCCAGCAGCGGCGGGCAGGGTCAACCCCTCCACTTT. The encoded protein is CASSGGQGQPLHF.